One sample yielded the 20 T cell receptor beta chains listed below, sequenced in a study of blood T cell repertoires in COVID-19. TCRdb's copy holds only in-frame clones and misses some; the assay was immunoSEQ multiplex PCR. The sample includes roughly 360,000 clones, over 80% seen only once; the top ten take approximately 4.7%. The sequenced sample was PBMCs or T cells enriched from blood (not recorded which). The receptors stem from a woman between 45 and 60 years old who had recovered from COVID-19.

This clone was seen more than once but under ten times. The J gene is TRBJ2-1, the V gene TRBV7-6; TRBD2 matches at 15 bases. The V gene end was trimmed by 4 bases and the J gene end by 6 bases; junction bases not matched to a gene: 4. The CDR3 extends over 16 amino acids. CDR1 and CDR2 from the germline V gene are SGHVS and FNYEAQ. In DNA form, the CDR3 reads TGTGCCAGCAGCTCCTCGGGACTAGCGGGAGGCAATGAGCAGTTCTTC. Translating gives CASSSSGLAGGNEQFF.

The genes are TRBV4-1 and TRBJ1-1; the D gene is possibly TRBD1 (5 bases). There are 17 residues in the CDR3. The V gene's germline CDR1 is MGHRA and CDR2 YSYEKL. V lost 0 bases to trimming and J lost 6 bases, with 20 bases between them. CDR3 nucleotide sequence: TGCGCCAGCAGCCAAGAATGGGCAGGGCTCTTCTACGCTGAAGCTTTCTTT. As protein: CASSQEWAGLFYAEAFF.

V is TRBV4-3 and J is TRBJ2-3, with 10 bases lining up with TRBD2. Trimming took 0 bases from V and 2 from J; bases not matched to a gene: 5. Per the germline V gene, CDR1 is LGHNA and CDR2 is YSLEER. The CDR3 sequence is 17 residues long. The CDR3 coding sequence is TGCGCCAGCAGCCAAGATCGGCTAGCGGGGGCCACAGATACGCAGTATTTT. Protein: CASSQDRLAGATDTQYF.

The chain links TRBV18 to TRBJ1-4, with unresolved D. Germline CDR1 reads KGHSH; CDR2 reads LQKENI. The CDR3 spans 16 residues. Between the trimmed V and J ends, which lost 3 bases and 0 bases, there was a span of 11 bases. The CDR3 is CASSPQRTATNEKLFF. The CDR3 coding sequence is TGTGCCAGCTCACCGCAAAGAACAGCAACTAATGAAAAACTGTTTTTT.

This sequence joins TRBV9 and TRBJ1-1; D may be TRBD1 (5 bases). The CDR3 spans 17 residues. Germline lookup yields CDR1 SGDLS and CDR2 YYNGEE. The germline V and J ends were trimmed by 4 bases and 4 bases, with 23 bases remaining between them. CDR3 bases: TGTGCCAGCAGCCCGAAGCTGGTGAGTGGGGGGGTCACTGAAGCTTTCTTT. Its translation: CASSPKLVSGGVTEAFF. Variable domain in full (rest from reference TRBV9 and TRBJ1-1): DSGVTQTPKHLITATGQRVTLRCSPRSGDLSVYWYQQSLDQGLQFLIQYYNGEERAKGNILERFSAQQFPDLHSELNLSSLELGDSALYFCASSPKLVSGGVTEAFFGQGTRLTVV.

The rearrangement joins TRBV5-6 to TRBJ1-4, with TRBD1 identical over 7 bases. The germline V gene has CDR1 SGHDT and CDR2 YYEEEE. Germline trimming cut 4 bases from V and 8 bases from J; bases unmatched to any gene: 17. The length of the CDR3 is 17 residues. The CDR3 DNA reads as TGTGCCAGCAGCACCCCATTGTCTCGGGACAGTCGCGAAAAACTGTTTTTT. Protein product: CASSTPLSRDSREKLFF.

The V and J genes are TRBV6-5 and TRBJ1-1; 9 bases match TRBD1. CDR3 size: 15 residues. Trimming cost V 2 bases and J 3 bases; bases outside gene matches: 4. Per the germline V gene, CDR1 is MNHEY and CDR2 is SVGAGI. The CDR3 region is CASSYGDRADTEAFF. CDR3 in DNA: TGTGCCAGCAGTTACGGGGACAGGGCGGACACTGAAGCTTTCTTT.

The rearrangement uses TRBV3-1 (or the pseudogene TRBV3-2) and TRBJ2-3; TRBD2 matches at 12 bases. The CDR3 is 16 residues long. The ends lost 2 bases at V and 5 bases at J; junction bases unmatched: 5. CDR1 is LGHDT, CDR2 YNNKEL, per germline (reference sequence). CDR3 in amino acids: CASSQTLAGGKDTQYF. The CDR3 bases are TGTGCCAGCAGCCAAACCCTAGCGGGAGGGAAAGATACGCAGTATTTT.

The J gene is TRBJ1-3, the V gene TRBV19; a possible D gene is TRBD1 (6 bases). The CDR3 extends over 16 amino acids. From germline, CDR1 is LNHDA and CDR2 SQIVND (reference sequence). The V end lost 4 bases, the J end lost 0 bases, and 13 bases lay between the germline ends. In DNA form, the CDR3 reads TGTGCCAGTAGTAACGGACAGCCTAGCTCTGGAAACACCATATATTTT. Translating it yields CASSNGQPSSGNTIYF. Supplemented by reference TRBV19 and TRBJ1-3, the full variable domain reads DGGITQSPKYLFRKEGQNVTLSCEQNLNHDAMYWYRQDPGQGLRLIYYSQIVNDFQKGDIAEGYSVSREKKESFPLTVTSAQKNPTAFYLCASSNGQPSSGNTIYFGEGSWLTVV.

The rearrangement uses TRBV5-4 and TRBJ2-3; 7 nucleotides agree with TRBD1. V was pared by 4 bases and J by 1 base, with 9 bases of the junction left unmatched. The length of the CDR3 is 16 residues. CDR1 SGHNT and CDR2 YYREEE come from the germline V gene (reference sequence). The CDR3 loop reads CASSTPGTDGTDTQYF. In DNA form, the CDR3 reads TGTGCCAGCAGCACCCCAGGGACAGACGGCACAGATACGCAGTATTTT.

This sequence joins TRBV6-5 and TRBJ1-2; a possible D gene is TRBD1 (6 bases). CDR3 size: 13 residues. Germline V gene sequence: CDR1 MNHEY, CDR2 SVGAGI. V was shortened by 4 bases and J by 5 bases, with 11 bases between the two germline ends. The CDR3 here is CASSSGTSYGYTF. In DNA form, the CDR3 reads TGTGCCAGCAGTTCCGGGACATCGTATGGCTACACCTTC.

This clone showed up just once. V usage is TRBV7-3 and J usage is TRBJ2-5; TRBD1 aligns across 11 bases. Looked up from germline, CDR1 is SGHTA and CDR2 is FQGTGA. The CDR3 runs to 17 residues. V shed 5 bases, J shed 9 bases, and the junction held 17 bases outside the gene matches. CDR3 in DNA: TGTGCCAGCAGCCGGCTGGGGAGGACAGGGGGCTCAGGGCCCCAGTACTTC. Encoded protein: CASSRLGRTGGSGPQYF. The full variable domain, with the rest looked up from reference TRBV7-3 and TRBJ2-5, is GAGVSQTPSNKVTEKGKYVELRCDPISGHTALYWYRQSLGQGPEFLIYFQGTGAADDSGLPNDRFFAVRPEGSVSTLKIQRTERGDSAVYLCASSRLGRTGGSGPQYFGPGTRLLVL.

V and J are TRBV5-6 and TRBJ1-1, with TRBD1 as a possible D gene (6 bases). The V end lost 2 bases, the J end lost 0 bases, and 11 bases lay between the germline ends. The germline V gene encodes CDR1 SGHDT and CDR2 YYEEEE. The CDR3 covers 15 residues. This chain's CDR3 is CASSFRQALNTEAFF. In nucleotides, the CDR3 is TGTGCCAGCAGCTTCCGACAGGCCCTGAACACTGAAGCTTTCTTT. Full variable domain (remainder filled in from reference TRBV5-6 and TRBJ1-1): DAGVTQSPTHLIKTRGQQVTLRCSPKSGHDTVSWYQQALGQGPQFIFQYYEEEERQRGNFPDRFSGHQFPNYSSELNVNALLLGDSALYLCASSFRQALNTEAFFGQGTRLTVV.

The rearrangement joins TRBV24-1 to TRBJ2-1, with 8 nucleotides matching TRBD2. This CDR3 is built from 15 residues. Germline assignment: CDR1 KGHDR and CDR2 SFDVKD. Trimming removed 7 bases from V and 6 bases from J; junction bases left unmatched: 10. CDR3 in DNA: TGTGCCACCAGCGAAGGCCCCCGGGGGGGCAATGAGCAGTTCTTC. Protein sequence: CATSEGPRGGNEQFF.

CDR3 region: CASTTGFANYGYTF. The DNA of the CDR3 is TGTGCCAGCACGACAGGGTTCGCTAACTATGGCTACACCTTC. The chain combines TRBV7-9 with TRBJ1-2; 7 bases are shared with TRBD1. CDR3 length: 14 amino acids. Germline V gene lookup returns CDR1 SEHNR and CDR2 FQNEAQ (reference sequence). With 7 bases clipped from V and 0 bases from J, the junction kept 5 bases outside the gene matches.

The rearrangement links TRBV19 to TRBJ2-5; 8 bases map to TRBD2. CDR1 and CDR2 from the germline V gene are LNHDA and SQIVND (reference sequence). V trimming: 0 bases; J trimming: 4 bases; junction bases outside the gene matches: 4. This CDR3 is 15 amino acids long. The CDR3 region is CASSIDHGGAETQYF. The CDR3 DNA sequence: TGTGCCAGTAGTATAGATCACGGGGGGGCAGAGACCCAGTACTTC. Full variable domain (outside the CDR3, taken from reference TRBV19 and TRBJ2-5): DGGITQSPKYLFRKEGQNVTLSCEQNLNHDAMYWYRQDPGQGLRLIYYSQIVNDFQKGDIAEGYSVSREKKESFPLTVTSAQKNPTAFYLCASSIDHGGAETQYFGPGTRLLVL.

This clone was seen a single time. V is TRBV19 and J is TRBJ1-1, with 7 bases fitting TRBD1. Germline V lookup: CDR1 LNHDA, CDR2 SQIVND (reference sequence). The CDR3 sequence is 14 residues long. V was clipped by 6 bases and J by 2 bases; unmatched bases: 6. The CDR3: CASRPGTANTEAFF. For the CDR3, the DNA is TGTGCCAGTAGACCTGGGACAGCAAACACTGAAGCTTTCTTT.

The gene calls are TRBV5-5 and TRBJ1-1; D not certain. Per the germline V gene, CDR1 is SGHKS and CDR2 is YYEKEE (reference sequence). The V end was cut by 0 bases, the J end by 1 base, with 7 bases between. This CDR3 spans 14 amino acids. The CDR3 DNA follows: TGTGCCAGCAGCTTGGTACAATGGAACACTGAAGCTTTCTTT. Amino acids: CASSLVQWNTEAFF.

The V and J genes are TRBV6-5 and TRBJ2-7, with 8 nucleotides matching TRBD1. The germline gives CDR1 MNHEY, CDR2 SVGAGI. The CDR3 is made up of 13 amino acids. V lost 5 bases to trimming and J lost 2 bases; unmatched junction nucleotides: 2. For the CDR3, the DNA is TGTGCCAGCAGTCGGACAGGGACCTACGAGCAGTACTTC. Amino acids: CASSRTGTYEQYF.

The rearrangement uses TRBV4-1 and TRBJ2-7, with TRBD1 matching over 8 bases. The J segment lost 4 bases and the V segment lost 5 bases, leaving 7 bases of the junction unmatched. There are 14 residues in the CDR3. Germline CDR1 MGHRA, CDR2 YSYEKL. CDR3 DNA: TGCGCCAGCAGCAAGGGACAGGCGGGGTACGAGCAGTACTTC. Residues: CASSKGQAGYEQYF.